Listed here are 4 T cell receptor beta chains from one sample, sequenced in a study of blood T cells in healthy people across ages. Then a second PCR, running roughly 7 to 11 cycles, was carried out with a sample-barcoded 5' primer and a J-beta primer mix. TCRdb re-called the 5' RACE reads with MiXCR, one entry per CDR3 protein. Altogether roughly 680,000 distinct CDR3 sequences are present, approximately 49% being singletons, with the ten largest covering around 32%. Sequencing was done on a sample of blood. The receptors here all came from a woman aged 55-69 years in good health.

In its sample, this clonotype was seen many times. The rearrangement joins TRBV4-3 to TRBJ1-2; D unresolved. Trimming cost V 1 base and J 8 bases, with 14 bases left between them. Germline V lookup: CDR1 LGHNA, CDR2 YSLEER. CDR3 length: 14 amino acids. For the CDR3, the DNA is TGCGCCAGCAGCCAAGGGATCTTCCTAGGGGGCTACACCTTC. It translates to CASSQGIFLGGYTF.

The CDR3 coding sequence is TGCAGCGTCGCCACAGGGGTGGAGACCCAGTACTTC. As protein: CSVATGVETQYF. The J gene is TRBJ2-5, the V gene TRBV29-1; 7 bases match TRBD1. The germline V gene encodes CDR1 SQVTM and CDR2 ANQGSEA. The CDR3 loop spans 12 amino acids. The trim removed 6 bases at V and 5 bases at J, leaving 6 bases unmatched.

CDR3 amino acids: CAISESSGSTQYF. For the CDR3, the DNA is TGTGCCATCAGTGAGTCGAGTGGTAGTACGCAGTATTTT. The V gene is TRBV10-3, the J gene TRBJ2-3; D unclear. From germline, CDR1 is ENHRY and CDR2 SYGVKD. V was shortened by 0 bases and J by 8 bases, with 9 bases between the two germline ends. The CDR3 sequence is 13 residues long.

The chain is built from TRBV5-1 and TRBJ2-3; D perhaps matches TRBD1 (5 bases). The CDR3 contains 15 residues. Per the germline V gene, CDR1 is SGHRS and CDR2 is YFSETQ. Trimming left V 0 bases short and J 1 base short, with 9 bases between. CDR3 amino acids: CASSLEGMGTDTQYF. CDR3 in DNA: TGCGCCAGCAGCTTGGAGGGGATGGGCACAGATACGCAGTATTTT.